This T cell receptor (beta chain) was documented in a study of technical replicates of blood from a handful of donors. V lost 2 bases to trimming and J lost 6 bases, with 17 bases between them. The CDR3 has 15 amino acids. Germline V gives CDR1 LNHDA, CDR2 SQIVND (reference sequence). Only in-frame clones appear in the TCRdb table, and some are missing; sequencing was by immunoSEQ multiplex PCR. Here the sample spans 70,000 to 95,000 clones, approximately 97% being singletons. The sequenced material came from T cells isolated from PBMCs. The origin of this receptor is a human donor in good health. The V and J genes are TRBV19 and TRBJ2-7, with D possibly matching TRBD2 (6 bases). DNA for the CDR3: TGTGCCAGTAGTATACTAGGGAGGTCCGATCTCGAGCAGTACTTC. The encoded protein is CASSILGRSDLEQYF.